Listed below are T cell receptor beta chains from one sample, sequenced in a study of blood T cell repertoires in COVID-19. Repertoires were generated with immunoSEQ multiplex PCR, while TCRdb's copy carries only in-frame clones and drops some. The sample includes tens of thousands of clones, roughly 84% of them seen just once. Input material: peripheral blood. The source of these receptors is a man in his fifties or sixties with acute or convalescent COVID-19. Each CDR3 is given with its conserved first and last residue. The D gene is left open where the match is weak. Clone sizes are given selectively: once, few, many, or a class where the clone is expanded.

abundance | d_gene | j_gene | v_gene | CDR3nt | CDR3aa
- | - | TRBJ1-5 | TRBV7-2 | TGTGCCAGCAGCTTACAGGGGATTGATCAGCCCCAGCATTTT | CASSLQGIDQPQHF
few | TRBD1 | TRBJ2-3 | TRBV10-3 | TGTGCCATCAGTCTCGGACAGGGGGTGAATGCAGATACGCAGTATTTT | CAISLGQGVNADTQYF
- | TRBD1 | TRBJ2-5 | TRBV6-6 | TGTGCCAGCAACAGGGGCGCAGAGACCCAGTACTTC | CASNRGAETQYF
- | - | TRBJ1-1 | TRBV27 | TGTGCCAGCAGTCCAGGACATTTCACTGAAGCTTTCTTT | CASSPGHFTEAFF
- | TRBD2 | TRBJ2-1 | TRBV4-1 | TGCGCCAGCAGCCAAGGGGGACTAGCGGGAAACAATGAGCAGTTCTTC | CASSQGGLAGNNEQFF
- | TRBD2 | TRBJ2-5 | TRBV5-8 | TGTGCCAGCAGCCCAGGAGGGGGACTAGCGGAAGAGACCCAGTACTTC | CASSPGGGLAEETQYF
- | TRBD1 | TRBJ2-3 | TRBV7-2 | TGTGCCAGCAGCTTAGTTCAGGGCCGGGGACAGGGTACGCAGTATTTT | CASSLVQGRGQGTQYF
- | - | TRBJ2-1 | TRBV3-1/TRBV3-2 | TGTGCCACCCAAACGGGGACCTACAATGAGCAGTTCTTC | CATQTGTYNEQFF
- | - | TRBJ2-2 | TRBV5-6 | TGTGCCAGCAGCTTTGGCCTCGGGGTTCCGAACACCGGGGAGCTGTTTTTT | CASSFGLGVPNTGELFF
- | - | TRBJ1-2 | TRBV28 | TGTGCCAGCAGGACGGACAGTGGGGAAGGCTACACCTTC | CASRTDSGEGYTF
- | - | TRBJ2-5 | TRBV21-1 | TGTGCCAGCAGCACTGGACAGGCCGAAGAGACCCAGTACTTC | CASSTGQAEETQYF
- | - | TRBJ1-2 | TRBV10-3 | TGTGCCATCAGTGAAGTTTACAGTAATTATGGCTACACCTTC | CAISEVYSNYGYTF
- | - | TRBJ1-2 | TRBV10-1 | TGCGCCAGCAGTTTACATCGACAGACGGGCTACACCTTC | CASSLHRQTGYTF
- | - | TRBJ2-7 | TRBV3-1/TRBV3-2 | TGTGCCAGCACCCAAGTAGGTCGGGACGAGCAGTACTTC | CASTQVGRDEQYF
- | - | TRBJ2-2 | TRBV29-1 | TGCAGCGTCAGGGTGACGAACACCGGGGAGCTGTTTTTT | CSVRVTNTGELFF
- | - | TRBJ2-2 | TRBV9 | TGTGCCAGCCAGGGCCCTCATACGAACACCGGGGAGCTGTTTTTT | CASQGPHTNTGELFF
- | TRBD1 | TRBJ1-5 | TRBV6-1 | TGTGCCAGCAGAGAATCGGGACAGGGGGACAATCAGCCCCAGCATTTT | CASRESGQGDNQPQHF
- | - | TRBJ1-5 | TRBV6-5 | TGTGCCAGCAGTACAGGGTCTCAGCCCCAGCATTTT | CASSTGSQPQHF
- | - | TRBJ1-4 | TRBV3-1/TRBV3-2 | TGTGCCAGCAGCCCCGCCACAGGGAACAGTGAAAAACTGTTTTTT | CASSPATGNSEKLFF
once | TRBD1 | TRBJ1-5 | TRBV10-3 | TGTGCCATCAGCCAGCTCCAGGGGGCCCAGCCCCAGCATTTT | CAISQLQGAQPQHF
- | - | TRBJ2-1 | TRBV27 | TGTGCCAGCAGTTTACCGGGCGGGACTTACAATGAGCAGTTCTTC | CASSLPGGTYNEQFF
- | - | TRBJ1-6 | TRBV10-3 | TGTGCCATCAGCGGGACACGGGATAATTCACCCCTCCACTTT | CAISGTRDNSPLHF
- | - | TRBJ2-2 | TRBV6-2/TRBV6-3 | TGTGCCAGCAGTTACTCGAGACTCCCTGCAGGGATGAACACCGGGGAGCTGTTTTTT | CASSYSRLPAGMNTGELFF
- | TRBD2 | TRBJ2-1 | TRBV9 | TGTGCCAGCAGCGTAGGGGGACTAGCGGAATACAATGAGCAGTTCTTC | CASSVGGLAEYNEQFF
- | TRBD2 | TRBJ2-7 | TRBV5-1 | TGCGCCAGCAGCTTGGCCGGGACTACCTACGAGCAGTACTTC | CASSLAGTTYEQYF
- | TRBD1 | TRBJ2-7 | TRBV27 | TGTGCCAGCAGTTTAAAAGTACAGGGGTACGAGCAGTACTTC | CASSLKVQGYEQYF
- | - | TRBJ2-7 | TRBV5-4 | TGTGCCAGCAGCACGGACAGCCTTCCCTACGAGCAGTACTTC | CASSTDSLPYEQYF
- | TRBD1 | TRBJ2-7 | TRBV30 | TGTGCCTGGTCAAAGGGTTTTTTAGGGACAGGGGAATTCGAGCAGTACTTC | CAWSKGFLGTGEFEQYF
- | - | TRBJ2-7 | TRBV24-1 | TGTGCCACCGGCACAGGCAGCTCCTACGAGCAGTACTTC | CATGTGSSYEQYF
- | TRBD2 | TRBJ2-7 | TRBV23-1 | TGCGCCAGCAGGCCAGCGGGACTAGCTCTCTCCTACGAGCAGTACTTC | CASRPAGLALSYEQYF
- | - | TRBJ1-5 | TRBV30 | TGTGCCTGTTCCGGACAGAGTAATCAGCCCCAGCATTTT | CACSGQSNQPQHF
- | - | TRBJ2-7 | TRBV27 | TGTGCCAGCAGTCCCAAGCCAACGGGGACCTACGAGCAGTACTTC | CASSPKPTGTYEQYF
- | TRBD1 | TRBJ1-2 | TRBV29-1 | TGCAGCGTCGGGGGGGGACAGACAAAATATGGCTACACCTTC | CSVGGGQTKYGYTF
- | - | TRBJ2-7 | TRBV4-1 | TGCGCCAGCAGCCAAACCCCACAGGGACACGAGCAGTACTTC | CASSQTPQGHEQYF
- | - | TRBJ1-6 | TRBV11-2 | TGTGCCAGCAGCTTAGAACGGAGCATGGCCCTCCACTTT | CASSLERSMALHF
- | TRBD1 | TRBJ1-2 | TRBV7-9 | TGTGCCAGCAGCTTAGGAACAGGGGCGTTGGGTAACTATGGCTACACCTTC | CASSLGTGALGNYGYTF
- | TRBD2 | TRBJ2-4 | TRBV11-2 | TGTGCCAGCAGCCATGTTATGGCTAGCGGGAGCCTAGCCAAAAACATTCAGTACTTC | CASSHVMASGSLAKNIQYF
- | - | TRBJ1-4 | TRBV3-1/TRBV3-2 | TGTGCCAGCAGCCAAAACAGGGCCTTCGGGAAACTGTTTTTT | CASSQNRAFGKLFF
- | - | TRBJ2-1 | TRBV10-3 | TGTGCCATCAGTGAATTACGGACTGCTGGGAATGAGCAGTTCTTC | CAISELRTAGNEQFF
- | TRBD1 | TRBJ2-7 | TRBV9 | TGTGCCAGCAGCGTAGAAACAGGGGGGACATACGAGCAGTACTTC | CASSVETGGTYEQYF
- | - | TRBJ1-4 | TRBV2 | TGTGCCAGCCGATTAATACGCCGAGGTATTCAGAACGCCGCAACTAATGAAAAACTGTTTTTT | CASRLIRRGIQNAATNEKLFF
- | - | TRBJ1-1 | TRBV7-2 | TGTGCCAGCAGCTTAGATCGGGGGGGAGTTTCCACTGAAGCTTTCTTT | CASSLDRGGVSTEAFF
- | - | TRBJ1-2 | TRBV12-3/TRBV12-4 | TGTGCCAGCGCCGAGGGGGTCCGACATGGCTACACCTTC | CASAEGVRHGYTF
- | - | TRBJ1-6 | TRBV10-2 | TGCGCCAGCAGTCTTTCCAGACAACCGGCCTCCTATAATTCACCCCTCCACTTT | CASSLSRQPASYNSPLHF
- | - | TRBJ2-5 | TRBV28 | TGTGCCAGCAGTTTACCGAGGGCAGAGACCCAGTACTTC | CASSLPRAETQYF